Shown below are 9 T cell receptor beta chains from a single sample sequenced in a study of post-analysis software for immune sequencing data. Overall study findings and caveats: Relative to controls, patients had 4 or 5 TRBV segments at higher frequency, with TRBV5-6, TRBV5-1 and TRBV20-1 among these.

Their antigens remain unidentified. Sequencing libraries made from TCR beta cDNA carried unique molecular identifiers. From the PCR reads, TCRdb called clonotypes with MiXCR, one entry per CDR3 protein. The sample has 700,000 to 900,000 distinct CDR3 sequences, 46% seen once; the top ten hold 4.9%. The sequenced sample was blood. The source of these receptors is a girl aged 10-17 years with multiple sclerosis.

The CDR3 DNA sequence: TGTGCCAGCAGCTTAGGGGGACTAGGGACCTACGAGCAGTACTTC. Amino acids: CASSLGGLGTYEQYF. This chain uses TRBV7-6 with TRBJ2-7; 8 nucleotides line up with TRBD2. This CDR3 spans 15 amino acids. V shed 1 base, J shed 2 bases, and the junction held 4 bases outside the gene matches. Germline CDR1 is SGHVS and CDR2 is FNYEAQ.

The V call is TRBV12-3 or TRBV12-4, the J call TRBJ2-7; 8 nucleotides agree with TRBD1. The CDR3 runs 15 residues. With V trimmed by 6 bases and J by 4 bases, 11 bases remained unmatched. CDR3 in amino acids: CASSPQGAAWYEQYF. The CDR3 nucleotides are TGTGCCAGCAGCCCCCAGGGGGCCGCCTGGTACGAGCAGTACTTC.

This clonotype was picked up one time. Germline is not matched at one junction end, which may reflect a read error. The chain combines TRBV20-1 with TRBJ2-3; 9 nucleotides match TRBD1. The germline CDR1 and CDR2 sequences are DFQATT and SNEGSKA (reference sequence). The CDR3 has 15 residues. CDR3 sequence reads: CSAREDRGSTDAQYF. DNA for the CDR3: TGCAGTGCTAGAGAAGACAGGGGGAGCACAGATGCGCAGTATTTT.

This sequence joins TRBV27 and TRBJ2-7, with TRBD2 matching over 7 bases. This CDR3 spans 15 amino acids. Germline-derived CDR1 and CDR2 are MNHEY and SMNVEV (reference sequence). V gave up 1 base and J gave up 2 bases; unmatched junction bases: 5. CDR3 sequence (DNA): TGTGCCAGCAGTTTATACCTAGCGGAGACCTACGAGCAGTACTTC. Amino acids: CASSLYLAETYEQYF.

The chain joins TRBV29-1 to TRBJ1-1; 10 positions match TRBD1. Germline CDR1 SQVTM, CDR2 ANQGSEA. This CDR3 is built from 13 residues. Trimming removed 7 bases from V and 4 bases from J; junction bases left unmatched: 6. DNA for the CDR3: TGCAGCGCTGGACAGGGGGGTTTCACTGAAGCTTTCTTT. Protein sequence: CSAGQGGFTEAFF.

CDR3 coding DNA: TGTGCCAGCAGCTACGGATTCGGGAGCGGGGAGCTGTTTTTT. Translated, it gives CASSYGFGSGELFF. This chain joins TRBV6-5 and TRBJ2-2, with D possibly matching TRBD2 (6 bases). Germline CDR1 reads MNHEY; CDR2 reads SVGAGI. V was clipped by 6 bases and J by 7 bases, with 15 bases between them. The CDR3 extends over 14 amino acids.

The CDR3, as DNA: TGCAGCGTTTCCGGACTTAAGGGGACCCAGTACTTC. It codes for CSVSGLKGTQYF. V is TRBV29-1 and J is TRBJ2-5; maybe TRBD2 (5 bases). The CDR3 spans 12 residues. Trimming stripped 5 bases from V and 7 bases from J, with 14 bases between. Germline CDR1 and CDR2: SQVTM and ANQGSEA.

V and J are TRBV10-3 and TRBJ2-5; D is uncertain. The CDR3 sequence is 14 residues long. Germline CDR1 is ENHRY and CDR2 is SYGVKD. The CDR3 here is CASTAGLVGETQYF. DNA for the CDR3: TGTGCTTCGACCGCTGGGCTCGTGGGAGAGACCCAGTACTTC.

This chain uses TRBV20-1 with TRBJ2-5; tentative D call: TRBD1 (6 bases). CDR3 size: 12 residues. Per the germline V gene, CDR1 is DFQATT and CDR2 is SNEGSKA (reference sequence). Between the trimmed V and J ends, which lost 6 bases and 2 bases, there was a span of 10 bases. The DNA for the CDR3 is TGCAGTGCCCCGGACAGTCAAGAGACCCAGTACTTC. This translates into CSAPDSQETQYF.